The clone carrying this T cell receptor beta chain has a handful of counts. Methods used by the authors: Reference gene primer amplification yielded estimated nucleated cell counts. This table comes from immunoSEQ multiplex PCR, and its TCRdb copy is limited to in-frame clones, with some not included. From that table come the V and J calls and clone size; the DNA was used to work out D and trimming. Here the sample spans around 250,000 clones, 70% to 85% being singletons. The length of the CDR3 is 11 residues. Germline lookup yields CDR1 MNHEY and CDR2 SMNVEV (reference sequence). The ends were cut back, 4 bases at V and 6 bases at J, with 4 bases in the middle. The record originates from a study of blood T cell repertoires in COVID-19. Turning to the study itself: Spain, Italy and the United States supplied samples that represented acute and convalescent COVID-19. PBMCs, B-cell-depleted T cells, or T cells were the source of the cDNA or gDNA that made up the material.

The material sequenced was peripheral blood. The clonotype comes from a woman aged 80 or older with acute or convalescent COVID-19. The chain combines TRBV27 with TRBJ1-5; D unclear. The CDR3: CASSSVQPQHF. DNA for the CDR3: TGTGCCAGCAGTTCCGTTCAGCCCCAGCATTTT.